A selection of T cell receptor beta chains follows, all from one sample in a study of T cell responses to AZD1222 COVID-19 vaccine. Repertoires were generated with immunoSEQ multiplex PCR, while TCRdb's copy carries only in-frame clones and drops some. The table has about 130,000 clones, about four fifths seen once. The sample consisted of peripheral blood, taken on day 0 of AZD1222 vaccination. All receptors derive from an adult in good health. Each CDR3 is given with its conserved first and last residue. D genes are given only for firm matches. Not every row has a clone size; where given, it reads once, few, many or a size class.

clone size	J gene	D gene	V gene	CDR3 DNA	CDR3 protein
NA	TRBJ1-2	NA	TRBV6-5	TGTGCCAGCAGCACAGGTTCTAAGGACTATGGCTACACCTTC	CASSTGSKDYGYTF
few	TRBJ1-3	NA	TRBV28	TGTGCCAGCAGTCCCCACGGGACCGGCGGAAACACCATATATTTT	CASSPHGTGGNTIYF
NA	TRBJ1-3	NA	TRBV7-9	TGTGCCAGCAGCCCAAGCGCGGGGGGAAACACCATATATTTT	CASSPSAGGNTIYF
NA	TRBJ2-4	NA	TRBV5-1	TGCGCCAGCAGCTTGGCTCGTGCGGAACCCGTAGCCAAAAACATTCAGTACTTC	CASSLARAEPVAKNIQYF
NA	TRBJ1-4	NA	TRBV3-1/TRBV3-2	TGTGCCAGCAGCCCGAGCATCTCAGTTAATGAAAAACTGTTTTTT	CASSPSISVNEKLFF
NA	TRBJ1-5	TRBD1	TRBV30	TGTGCCTGGAGCAAACAGGGGCCGCAAAGGGCTCAGCCCCAGCATTTT	CAWSKQGPQRAQPQHF
NA	TRBJ1-6	TRBD1	TRBV2	TGTGCCAGCAGTGGGGGACAGGGCTATTCACCCCTCCACTTT	CASSGGQGYSPLHF
NA	TRBJ1-6	TRBD1	TRBV5-1	TGCGCCAGCACCCGACAGGGTAATTCACCCCTCCACTTT	CASTRQGNSPLHF
NA	TRBJ2-1	TRBD1	TRBV27	TGTGCCAGCAGTTTCCCAGGGGGTGAGCAGTTCTTC	CASSFPGGEQFF
NA	TRBJ2-7	NA	TRBV6-5	TGTGCCAGCAGGCGAGACTCCTACGAGCAGTACTTC	CASRRDSYEQYF
NA	TRBJ1-2	NA	TRBV19	TGTGCCAGTAACCATCCAGACCAGGGCTATGGCTACACCTTC	CASNHPDQGYGYTF
NA	TRBJ2-3	NA	TRBV28	TGTGCCAGCAGTTTACCGGGCCCAAGGGATACGCAGTATTTT	CASSLPGPRDTQYF
few	TRBJ2-3	TRBD2	TRBV6-1	TGTGCCAGCAGTGTAGCGGGGGGCACAGATACGCAGTATTTT	CASSVAGGTDTQYF
NA	TRBJ1-2	NA	TRBV19	TGTGCCAGTTCGGACAGCCTCTATGGCTACACCTTC	CASSDSLYGYTF
NA	TRBJ1-6	TRBD1	TRBV6-1	TGTGCCAGCAGTGAAGGGAGACAGGGCTCCTCACCCCTCCACTTT	CASSEGRQGSSPLHF
NA	TRBJ2-3	TRBD2	TRBV3-1/TRBV3-2	TGTGCCAGCAGCCAAGAGACTAGCGGGGGGAGAAGCACAGATACGCAGTATTTT	CASSQETSGGRSTDTQYF
NA	TRBJ1-1	NA	TRBV5-6	TGTGCCAGCAGCTTGCTGGGGGGTACCATGAACACTGAAGCTTTCTTT	CASSLLGGTMNTEAFF
NA	TRBJ1-6	NA	TRBV7-8	TGTGCCAGCAGCTCCCGAGGGGTAGGGAGTAATTCACCCCTCCACTTT	CASSSRGVGSNSPLHF
NA	TRBJ1-3	NA	TRBV5-4	TGTGCCAGCAGCTCCAGAGCGGGCTCTGGAAACACCATATATTTT	CASSSRAGSGNTIYF
NA	TRBJ1-2	NA	TRBV6-2/TRBV6-3	TGTGCCAGCAGTTACTCGGGGCAGGGTAGCTATGGCTACACCTTC	CASSYSGQGSYGYTF
NA	TRBJ1-6	TRBD1	TRBV3-1/TRBV3-2	TGTGCCAGCAGCTCGCGGACAGGGGGGAATTCACCCCTCCACTTT	CASSSRTGGNSPLHF
NA	TRBJ2-2	NA	TRBV28	TGTGCCAGCAGTTCCCATACAGGGAACACCGGGGAGCTGTTTTTT	CASSSHTGNTGELFF
NA	TRBJ1-3	NA	TRBV4-2	TGTGCCAGCAGCCAAGATCCAGGGGACTCTGGAAACACCATATATTTT	CASSQDPGDSGNTIYF
NA	TRBJ2-3	TRBD2	TRBV5-1	TGCGCCAGCAGCCCCTCCGGACTAGCCCATACGCAGTATTTT	CASSPSGLAHTQYF
NA	TRBJ2-2	NA	TRBV11-3	TGTGCCAGCAGCCCAGGGAATGGGAACACCGGGGAGCTGTTTTTT	CASSPGNGNTGELFF
NA	TRBJ1-4	NA	TRBV15	TGTGCCACCAGCAGATCCGGGACTATTGAAAAACTGTTTTTT	CATSRSGTIEKLFF
NA	TRBJ2-2	TRBD2	TRBV7-8	TGTGCCAGCAGTCCGGGGGGAGCCGGGGAGCTGTTTTTT	CASSPGGAGELFF
few	TRBJ1-2	NA	TRBV4-1	TGCGCCTCCTCGATGGTAGTCACAGAGGCTTTTGGCTACACCTTC	CASSMVVTEAFGYTF
NA	TRBJ2-1	NA	TRBV25-1	TGTGCCAGCAGTGAATCGGGAAAGGATGAGCAGTTCTTC	CASSESGKDEQFF
NA	TRBJ1-5	NA	TRBV28	TGTGCCAGCAGTACCTCCAAAGGGGGGGCCCAATATGGCAATCAGCCCCAGCATTTT	CASSTSKGGAQYGNQPQHF
few	TRBJ1-5	NA	TRBV6-1	TGTGCCAGCAGTGAAGGGATTAGCAATCAGCCCCAGCATTTT	CASSEGISNQPQHF
NA	TRBJ1-1	NA	TRBV6-5	TGTGCCAGCAGTTACCAAGGGGAATCGAACACTGAAGCTTTCTTT	CASSYQGESNTEAFF
NA	TRBJ1-1	NA	TRBV9	TGTGCCAGCAGCGTAGTTGAGGGGGGACGAGCTTTCTTT	CASSVVEGGRAFF
NA	TRBJ2-2	NA	TRBV3-1/TRBV3-2	TGTGCCAGCAGCCAAGCGGGGTGGGGCCCGAACACCGGGGAGCTGTTTTTT	CASSQAGWGPNTGELFF
NA	TRBJ1-4	NA	TRBV19	TGTGCCAGTAGTATGGGCTATAATGAAAAACTGTTTTTT	CASSMGYNEKLFF
once	TRBJ1-5	NA	TRBV6-1	TGTGCCAGCAGTGAAGGGCGGAGCAATCAGCCCCAGCATTTT	CASSEGRSNQPQHF
NA	TRBJ2-2	NA	TRBV7-9	TGTGCCAGCAGCCCCGGGACAATGAACACCGGGGAGCTGTTTTTT	CASSPGTMNTGELFF
NA	TRBJ2-7	TRBD2	TRBV3-1/TRBV3-2	TGTGCCAGCAGCCAAGGTAGCGGGGGGTCCTACGAGCAGTACTTC	CASSQGSGGSYEQYF
NA	TRBJ1-3	NA	TRBV18	TGTGCCAGCTCACCCCCAGAGGGATTTGCTGGAAACACCATATATTTT	CASSPPEGFAGNTIYF